A single sample is the source of the 7 T cell receptor beta chains below, sequenced in a study of CD8+ T cells in alopecia areata. RNA extraction and reverse transcription yielded cDNA as sequencing template. Assay used: immunoSEQ multiplex PCR; TCRdb lists only in-frame clones, some missing. Among approximately 140,000 clones listed, about 90% were seen once. The sequencing here drew on CD8+ T cells sorted from blood, taken at week 0. The receptors shown here come from a human donor with alopecia areata.

V is TRBV4-1 and J is TRBJ2-7; D is perhaps TRBD2 (6 bases). Trimming pared 1 base from V and 0 bases from J, leaving 19 bases between. Germline assignment: CDR1 MGHRA and CDR2 YSYEKL. This CDR3 is built from 18 residues. CDR3 sequence reads: CASSQASGWGQSSYEQYF. As DNA, the CDR3 is TGCGCCAGCAGCCAAGCCAGCGGGTGGGGCCAAAGCTCCTACGAGCAGTACTTC.

This chain uses TRBV29-1 with TRBJ1-2, with 8 bases fitting TRBD1. The CDR3 contains 11 residues. V shed 4 bases and J 6 bases; nucleotides not matched to a gene: 1. Germline V gene sequence: CDR1 SQVTM, CDR2 ANQGSEA. Written as DNA, the CDR3 is TGCAGCGTTGTACAGGGGGATGGCTACACCTTC. Protein sequence: CSVVQGDGYTF.

The DNA for the CDR3 is TGTGCCAGCAGCGGCGGGACAGGGTATGGCTACACCTTC. It is translated as CASSGGTGYGYTF. This chain connects TRBV7-9 to TRBJ1-2; TRBD1 aligns across 9 bases. V gave up 5 bases and J gave up 5 bases; unmatched junction bases: 3. The length of the CDR3 is 13 residues. CDR1 is SEHNR, CDR2 FQNEAQ, per germline (reference sequence).

The V call is TRBV29-1, the J call TRBJ2-5, with 7 bases identical to TRBD1. The J call may be mistaken, given a closer DNA end match to TRBJ2-7. Germline CDR1 SQVTM, CDR2 ANQGSEA. The CDR3 runs 14 residues. Here the CDR3 DNA reads TGCAGCGTTGAAGCGCCAGGGGGAACCTACGAGCAGTACTTC. This sequence encodes CSVEAPGGTYEQYF.

This chain connects TRBV13 to TRBJ2-3; 11 positions agree with TRBD2. The CDR3 is 16 amino acids. CDR1 is PRHDT, CDR2 FYEKMQ, per germline (reference sequence). V lost 5 bases and J lost 0; bases outside the gene matches: 4. This CDR3 reads CASSHGTSGSTDTQYF. The CDR3 nucleotides are TGTGCCAGCAGCCATGGGACTAGCGGTAGCACAGATACGCAGTATTTT.

This chain uses TRBV6-5 with TRBJ2-3, with D tentatively TRBD1 (5 bases). V lost 0 bases to trimming and J lost 2 bases, with 9 bases between them. The CDR3 has 15 residues. Germline assignment: CDR1 MNHEY and CDR2 SVGAGI. CDR3 in amino acids: CASSYSRGITDTQYF. The CDR3 coding sequence is TGTGCCAGCAGTTACTCAAGGGGCATCACAGATACGCAGTATTTT.

This chain joins TRBV4-1 and TRBJ2-1; TRBD2 is a possible D gene (5 bases). V was pared by 6 bases and J by 10 bases, with 16 bases between. Germline V CDR1 and CDR2: MGHRA, YSYEKL. The CDR3 length is 13 residues. CDR3 nucleotide sequence: TGCGCCAGCAGAAGCAGCCGGGGAGCCGAGCAGTTCTTC. Translating it yields CASRSSRGAEQFF.